This TCR beta chain was captured in a study of shared clonotypes between healthy human individuals. Study-level points and caveats: Four donors had around 5.5% of their naive CD4 clonotypes in common. For sorted subsets, rarefaction showed incomplete sequencing despite large depth.

There are 10 residues in the CDR3. V lost 4 bases, J lost 8 bases, and 5 bases lay in between. Germline V gene data show CDR1 as SNHLY and CDR2 as FYNNEI. A note on this clone: Its cognate antigen is unknown.

The protocol was immunoSEQ multiplex PCR, while the TCRdb copy is restricted to in-frame clones and leaves out a portion. The profile shows 500,000 to 550,000 clones, roughly 95% of them singletons. The chain employs TRBV2 and TRBJ1-2; D unclear. The sequenced sample was naive CD4+ T cells sorted from blood. Subset: CD45RA+ positively selected. This sequence originates from a woman aged 30 to 39 in good health. The CDR3 DNA reads as TGTGCCAGCAGTGTTGAGGGCTACACCTTC. The encoded protein is CASSVEGYTF.